The rows below give T cell receptor beta chains drawn from one sample of a study of early T cells in non-severe SARS-CoV-2 infection. MiXCR, applied by TCRdb to the 5' RACE reads, yields one record per CDR3 protein. This table holds about 97,000 distinct CDR3 sequences, about an eighth found once. Sequencing was done on a sample of whole blood. The receptors were gathered from an adult who was a healthcare worker with PCR-confirmed SARS-CoV-2 infection or an uninfected control (not recorded which). Each CDR3 is given with its conserved first and last residue. Fields, in order: CDR3 protein, CDR3 DNA, J gene, V gene, clone size, D gene. A D gene is named only where the DNA matches it firmly. Clone size, where shown, is once, few, many, or a class for clones that have expanded.

CDR3 protein: CSVGTSDTGELFF; CDR3 DNA: TGCAGCGTTGGTACCTCGGACACCGGGGAGCTGTTTTTT; J gene: TRBJ2-2; V gene: TRBV29-1; clone size: many; D gene: NA
CDR3 protein: CASSPPRGTSGLQETQYF; CDR3 DNA: TGTGCCAGCTCACCACCTAGGGGGACTAGCGGCCTCCAAGAGACCCAGTACTTC; J gene: TRBJ2-5; V gene: TRBV18; clone size: many; D gene: TRBD2
CDR3 protein: CASSSLASGYNEQFF; CDR3 DNA: TGTGCCAGCAGTTCCTTGGCTAGCGGATACAATGAGCAGTTCTTC; J gene: TRBJ2-1; V gene: TRBV6-5; clone size: NA; D gene: TRBD2
CDR3 protein: CSADASGRAPDTQYF; CDR3 DNA: TGCAGTGCCGACGCTAGCGGGAGGGCCCCAGATACGCAGTATTTT; J gene: TRBJ2-3; V gene: TRBV20-1; clone size: many; D gene: TRBD2
CDR3 protein: CASSQNGQGLGNEQFF; CDR3 DNA: TGTGCCAGCAGCCAAAACGGGCAGGGTTTAGGCAATGAGCAGTTCTTC; J gene: TRBJ2-1; V gene: TRBV28; clone size: few; D gene: NA
CDR3 protein: CASSSRDPDNEQFF; CDR3 DNA: TGTGCCAGCAGCTCCCGGGACCCAGACAATGAGCAGTTCTTC; J gene: TRBJ2-1; V gene: TRBV7-8; clone size: NA; D gene: NA
CDR3 protein: CASSFDGGGFTGELFF; CDR3 DNA: TGTGCCAGCAGTTTCGACGGGGGAGGATTCACCGGGGAGCTGTTTTTT; J gene: TRBJ2-2; V gene: TRBV28; clone size: NA; D gene: NA
CDR3 protein: CASSATFGQFF; CDR3 DNA: TGTGCCAGCAGTGCTACATTTGGGCAGTTCTTC; J gene: TRBJ2-1; V gene: TRBV6-1; clone size: many; D gene: NA
CDR3 protein: CASSLAGYEQYF; CDR3 DNA: TGTGCCAGCAGCTTAGCGGGCTACGAGCAGTACTTC; J gene: TRBJ2-7; V gene: TRBV28; clone size: many; D gene: TRBD2
CDR3 protein: CASSSGLSSVADF; CDR3 DNA: TGTGCCAGCAGCTCCGGACTCTCATCCGTGGCGGACTTC; J gene: TRBJ2-5; V gene: TRBV12-3/TRBV12-4; clone size: NA; D gene: NA
CDR3 protein: CASSSRTSGRYEQYF; CDR3 DNA: TGTGCCAGCAGCTCCCGCACTAGCGGCAGGTACGAGCAGTACTTC; J gene: TRBJ2-7; V gene: TRBV6-5; clone size: many; D gene: TRBD2
CDR3 protein: CASSYSPGELFF; CDR3 DNA: TGTGCCAGCAGTTACTCCCCCGGGGAGCTGTTTTTT; J gene: TRBJ2-2; V gene: TRBV6-5; clone size: NA; D gene: NA
CDR3 protein: CASSIDGRNTEAFF; CDR3 DNA: TGTGCCAGTAGTATAGACGGGAGGAACACTGAAGCTTTCTTT; J gene: TRBJ1-1; V gene: TRBV19; clone size: few; D gene: NA
CDR3 protein: CASGLARLYEQYF; CDR3 DNA: TGTGCCAGCGGACTAGCTCGCCTCTACGAGCAGTACTTC; J gene: TRBJ2-7; V gene: TRBV28; clone size: few; D gene: TRBD2
CDR3 protein: CASSLARMNTEAFF; CDR3 DNA: TGTGCCAGCAGCCTCGCCAGAATGAACACTGAAGCTTTCTTT; J gene: TRBJ1-1; V gene: TRBV14; clone size: many; D gene: NA
CDR3 protein: CASSFIGQGLSEAFF; CDR3 DNA: TGTGCCAGCAGCTTCATTGGACAGGGCCTATCAGAAGCTTTCTTT; J gene: TRBJ1-1; V gene: TRBV7-3; clone size: many; D gene: TRBD1
CDR3 protein: CSVGRGLWNEQFF; CDR3 DNA: TGCAGCGTTGGGCGCGGACTTTGGAATGAGCAGTTCTTC; J gene: TRBJ2-1; V gene: TRBV29-1; clone size: NA; D gene: NA
CDR3 protein: CASSHGTSIYNEQFF; CDR3 DNA: TGTGCCAGCAGTCACGGGACTAGTATCTACAATGAGCAGTTCTTC; J gene: TRBJ2-1; V gene: TRBV11-3; clone size: many; D gene: TRBD2
CDR3 protein: CASSRTGTGNVLTF; CDR3 DNA: TGTGCCAGCTCACGGACCGGGACAGGCAACGTCCTGACTTTC; J gene: TRBJ2-6; V gene: TRBV18; clone size: many; D gene: TRBD1
CDR3 protein: CASSPAPRQSAYEQYF; CDR3 DNA: TGTGCCAGCAGCCCCGCCCCTCGACAGTCCGCCTACGAGCAGTACTTC; J gene: TRBJ2-7; V gene: TRBV7-6; clone size: many; D gene: NA
CDR3 protein: CASSEAMLFGAHEQFF; CDR3 DNA: TGTGCCAGCAGTGAAGCTATGCTATTTGGGGCCCATGAGCAGTTCTTC; J gene: TRBJ2-1; V gene: TRBV6-1; clone size: many; D gene: NA
CDR3 protein: CASSSFHPRQGGDFTYEQYF; CDR3 DNA: TGTGCCAGTAGTTCCTTCCACCCGCGACAGGGAGGGGATTTTACCTACGAGCAGTACTTC; J gene: TRBJ2-7; V gene: TRBV19; clone size: few; D gene: NA
CDR3 protein: CASSPLGTVGSNQPQHF; CDR3 DNA: TGTGCCAGCTCACCACTCGGGACAGTTGGTAGCAATCAGCCCCAGCATTTT; J gene: TRBJ1-5; V gene: TRBV18; clone size: few; D gene: TRBD1
CDR3 protein: CASSLPGGEKLFF; CDR3 DNA: TGTGCCAGCAGCTTACCCGGGGGAGAAAAACTGTTTTTT; J gene: TRBJ1-4; V gene: TRBV11-2; clone size: few; D gene: NA
CDR3 protein: CASSASHSGANVLTF; CDR3 DNA: TGTGCCAGCAGCGCGTCCCACTCTGGGGCCAACGTCCTGACTTTC; J gene: TRBJ2-6; V gene: TRBV7-8; clone size: many; D gene: NA
CDR3 protein: CASNRAHTEAFF; CDR3 DNA: TGTGCCAGCAATAGGGCACACACTGAAGCTTTCTTT; J gene: TRBJ1-1; V gene: TRBV7-9; clone size: few; D gene: NA
CDR3 protein: CASSQGVPGLAGTGELFF; CDR3 DNA: TGTGCCAGCAGCCAAGGAGTGCCGGGACTAGCGGGGACCGGGGAGCTGTTTTTT; J gene: TRBJ2-2; V gene: TRBV3-1; clone size: many; D gene: TRBD2
CDR3 protein: CASSQVITGELFF; CDR3 DNA: TGCGCCAGCAGCCAGGTTATCACCGGGGAGCTGTTTTTT; J gene: TRBJ2-2; V gene: TRBV4-3; clone size: many; D gene: NA
CDR3 protein: CASSITSSTYHAGYWEQFF; CDR3 DNA: TGTGCCAGCAGCATAACTAGTTCCACGTACCACGCCGGGTATTGGGAGCAGTTCTTC; J gene: TRBJ2-1; V gene: TRBV9; clone size: NA; D gene: NA
CDR3 protein: CASSQAMTSNQPQHF; CDR3 DNA: TGCGCCAGCAGCCAAGCTATGACATCTAATCAGCCCCAGCATTTT; J gene: TRBJ1-5; V gene: TRBV4-1; clone size: many; D gene: NA
CDR3 protein: CASSLNGYTF; CDR3 DNA: TGTGCCAGCAGCTTAAATGGCTACACCTTC; J gene: TRBJ1-2; V gene: TRBV11-2; clone size: many; D gene: NA
CDR3 protein: CASSLTSGETQYF; CDR3 DNA: TGTGCCAGCAGCCTTACTAGCGGAGAGACCCAGTACTTC; J gene: TRBJ2-5; V gene: TRBV5-4; clone size: many; D gene: TRBD2
CDR3 protein: CAWSVQPGELFF; CDR3 DNA: TGTGCCTGGAGTGTACAACCCGGGGAGCTGTTTTTT; J gene: TRBJ2-2; V gene: TRBV30; clone size: many; D gene: NA
CDR3 protein: CSVGNRGYGYTF; CDR3 DNA: TGCAGCGTTGGAAACAGGGGCTATGGCTACACCTTC; J gene: TRBJ1-2; V gene: TRBV29-1; clone size: NA; D gene: TRBD1
CDR3 protein: CASSLYETQYF; CDR3 DNA: TGTGCCAGCAGCTTATACGAGACCCAGTACTTC; J gene: TRBJ2-5; V gene: TRBV7-2; clone size: few; D gene: NA
CDR3 protein: CASSPDTRGGAAFF; CDR3 DNA: TGTGCCAGCAGCCCGGACACCCGCGGAGGGGCAGCTTTCTTT; J gene: TRBJ1-1; V gene: TRBV6-5; clone size: NA; D gene: NA
CDR3 protein: CASSRQEPTEAFF; CDR3 DNA: TGTGCCAGCAGCAGACAGGAACCCACTGAAGCTTTCTTT; J gene: TRBJ1-1; V gene: TRBV7-2; clone size: NA; D gene: NA
CDR3 protein: CASSEEYQETQYF; CDR3 DNA: TGTGCCAGCAGTGAAGAGTACCAAGAGACCCAGTACTTC; J gene: TRBJ2-5; V gene: TRBV2; clone size: NA; D gene: NA
CDR3 protein: CAWSVGRGLAGKSHEQFF; CDR3 DNA: TGTGCCTGGAGTGTAGGAAGGGGACTAGCGGGTAAATCGCATGAGCAGTTCTTC; J gene: TRBJ2-1; V gene: TRBV30; clone size: many; D gene: TRBD2
CDR3 protein: CASGLGQKETQYF; CDR3 DNA: TGTGCCAGCGGCCTAGGGCAGAAAGAGACCCAGTACTTC; J gene: TRBJ2-5; V gene: TRBV28; clone size: many; D gene: NA
CDR3 protein: CASGLRQGEAFF; CDR3 DNA: TGTGCTAGTGGCCTTAGACAGGGAGAAGCTTTCTTT; J gene: TRBJ1-1; V gene: TRBV12-5; clone size: NA; D gene: TRBD1
CDR3 protein: CSARTWDIIEFF; CDR3 DNA: TGCAGTGCCAGGACATGGGATATTATTGAGTTCTTC; J gene: TRBJ2-1; V gene: TRBV20-1; clone size: NA; D gene: NA
CDR3 protein: CASSLGEPGNTIYF; CDR3 DNA: TGTGCCAGCAGCTTGGGGGAACCTGGAAACACCATATATTTT; J gene: TRBJ1-3; V gene: TRBV5-4; clone size: few; D gene: NA
CDR3 protein: CASSPIVTHTEAFF; CDR3 DNA: TGTGCCAGCTCACCGATCGTAACGCACACTGAAGCTTTCTTT; J gene: TRBJ1-1; V gene: TRBV18; clone size: NA; D gene: NA
CDR3 protein: CSARDQPYEQYF; CDR3 DNA: TGCAGTGCTAGAGATCAGCCCTACGAGCAGTACTTC; J gene: TRBJ2-7; V gene: TRBV20-1; clone size: NA; D gene: NA
CDR3 protein: CASSSASGLATETQYF; CDR3 DNA: TGTGCCAGCAGTTCCGCCAGCGGGCTTGCTACAGAGACCCAGTACTTC; J gene: TRBJ2-5; V gene: TRBV28; clone size: few; D gene: NA
CDR3 protein: CATSRDLGTGGFVNEKLFF; CDR3 DNA: TGTGCCACCAGCAGAGATCTGGGAACAGGGGGCTTCGTTAATGAAAAACTGTTTTTT; J gene: TRBJ1-4; V gene: TRBV15; clone size: NA; D gene: TRBD1
CDR3 protein: CSVVRDRADEQYF; CDR3 DNA: TGCAGCGTTGTTAGGGACAGGGCCGACGAGCAGTACTTC; J gene: TRBJ2-7; V gene: TRBV29-1; clone size: few; D gene: TRBD1
CDR3 protein: CASSSPGDANYGYTF; CDR3 DNA: TGTGCCAGCAGCTCCCCAGGGGACGCTAACTATGGCTACACCTTC; J gene: TRBJ1-2; V gene: TRBV7-6; clone size: NA; D gene: NA
CDR3 protein: CSARTGMDGNQPQHF; CDR3 DNA: TGCAGTGCTCGGACAGGGATGGATGGCAATCAGCCCCAGCATTTT; J gene: TRBJ1-5; V gene: TRBV20-1; clone size: NA; D gene: TRBD1
CDR3 protein: CASGGTGELFF; CDR3 DNA: TGTGCCAGCGGGGGGACCGGGGAGCTGTTTTTT; J gene: TRBJ2-2; V gene: TRBV12-3/TRBV12-4; clone size: few; D gene: NA
CDR3 protein: CASSLANSYEQYF; CDR3 DNA: TGTGCCAGCTCTTTAGCAAACTCCTACGAGCAGTACTTC; J gene: TRBJ2-7; V gene: TRBV12-3/TRBV12-4; clone size: many; D gene: NA
CDR3 protein: CASSQDHSSTDTQYF; CDR3 DNA: TGTGCCAGCAGCCAAGATCATTCGAGCACAGATACGCAGTATTTT; J gene: TRBJ2-3; V gene: TRBV3-1; clone size: NA; D gene: NA
CDR3 protein: CAISGTALSEQYF; CDR3 DNA: TGTGCCATCAGCGGGACTGCCTTGAGCGAGCAGTACTTC; J gene: TRBJ2-7; V gene: TRBV10-3; clone size: many; D gene: NA
CDR3 protein: CASSWGWNTEAFF; CDR3 DNA: TGTGCCAGCAGCTGGGGTTGGAACACTGAAGCTTTCTTT; J gene: TRBJ1-1; V gene: TRBV5-6; clone size: few; D gene: NA
CDR3 protein: CSARLGSSYEQYF; CDR3 DNA: TGCAGTGCTAGGTTGGGTAGCTCCTACGAGCAGTACTTC; J gene: TRBJ2-7; V gene: TRBV20-1; clone size: many; D gene: NA
CDR3 protein: CASSYGTGYEQYF; CDR3 DNA: TGTGCCAGCAGTTACGGGACAGGGTATGAGCAGTACTTC; J gene: TRBJ2-7; V gene: TRBV6-5; clone size: NA; D gene: TRBD1